This T cell receptor beta chain was sequenced for a study of T cell responses to AZD1222 COVID-19 vaccine. This clone occurred a few times. Its antigen is still unknown. Findings of the study overall: Only a handful of AZD1222 recipients, six or seven in all, had baseline seropositivity. Donor demographics were predominantly white British with a female majority; clonal diversity may be underestimated. Among spike-specific TCRs, nearly half reportedly target unmutated variant regions. Spike as a whole was targeted by vaccine-associated CD4 TCRs, dominant at 160-218 and 743-854.

This table comes from immunoSEQ multiplex PCR, and its TCRdb copy is limited to in-frame clones, with some not included. The repertoire holds just under 150,000 clones, 70% to 90% seen once, with around 5% in the top ten. Trimming cost V 3 bases and J 7 bases, with 10 bases left between them. The CDR3 loop spans 14 amino acids. Germline V lookup: CDR1 MNHEY, CDR2 SMNVEV (reference sequence). This clonotype originated in an adult who received the AZD1222 COVID-19 vaccine. The rearrangement joins TRBV27 to TRBJ1-6; D remains unclear. The starting material was peripheral blood, obtained 28 days after the second AZD1222 dose. The CDR3 coding sequence is TGTGCCAGCAGTTTGGTTGATTGGAATTCACCCCTCCACTTT. It codes for CASSLVDWNSPLHF.